What follows describes a single TCR beta chain. As yet, its antigen is unknown. These data come from a study of shared clonotypes between healthy human individuals. Study-wide results and limits: Naive CD4 clonotypes were shared across a few donors at 5% to 6%.

Researchers partitioned CD4+ cells into CD45RA+ naive and CD45RA-negative memory subsets. Generated by immunoSEQ multiplex PCR, the TCRdb table keeps only in-frame clones and is missing some. Here the sample spans approximately 180,000 clones, over 85% being singletons. The material sequenced was naive CD4+ T cells sorted from blood. The subset denotes: CD45RA+ positively selected. The source is a woman in her thirties in good health.

This chain's CDR3 is CASSSRTQETQYF. CDR3 nucleotide sequence: TGTGCCAGCAGCTCAAGGACCCAAGAGACCCAGTACTTC. The chain couples TRBV11-2 to TRBJ2-5; D remains ambiguous. V lost 4 bases to trimming and J lost 1 base, with 7 bases between them. The CDR3 spans 13 residues. Germline V gene sequence: CDR1 SGHAT, CDR2 FQNNGV.